This T cell receptor beta chain emerged from a study of blood T cell repertoires in COVID-19. As for the study in general: Whether acute or convalescent, the COVID-19 samples came from the United States, Italy and Spain. Sources were T cells, B-cell-depleted T cells, or PBMCs; the material itself was cDNA or gDNA.

The table lists this clone with a few counts. V was pared by 3 bases and J by 2 bases, with 5 bases of the junction left unmatched. This CDR3 comprises 16 residues. CDR1 and CDR2 (germline): MDHEN, SYDVKM. Per the original methods: Nucleated cell counts were estimated from reference gene primer amplification. Repertoires were generated with immunoSEQ multiplex PCR, while TCRdb's copy carries only in-frame clones and drops some. V and J calls and clone size are given by that table; D and trimming were obtained from the DNA. Of 110,000 to 150,000 clones listed, 85% to 90% are singletons. The specimen was peripheral blood. The chain joins TRBV28 to TRBJ1-3, with 9 bases aligning to TRBD1. This sequence was found in a human donor in a cohort sampled during active COVID-19. The CDR3 sequence is CASSLWRTGAGNTIYF. The CDR3, as DNA: TGTGCCAGCAGTTTGTGGCGGACAGGGGCTGGAAACACCATATATTTT.